This T cell receptor beta chain comes out of a study of blood T cell repertoires in COVID-19. Study in general: Italy, Spain and the United States were the sources of the convalescent and acute COVID-19 samples. In each case, the material was cDNA or gDNA derived from T cells, B-cell-depleted T cells, or PBMCs.

The V end was cut by 1 base, the J end by 6 bases, with 10 bases between. Germline CDR1 is MNHEY and CDR2 is SVGEGT. The CDR3 consists of 14 residues. In the authors' methods: Counts of nucleated cells, estimated from reference gene primer amplification, were obtained. Here immunoSEQ multiplex PCR was the method, and the copy in TCRdb shows in-frame clones only, minus some. That table is the source of V, J and clone size, and D and trimming were worked out from the DNA. Found here are about 40,000 clones, about 87% of them singletons; the top ten hold around 9%. The sequence was collected from a woman aged 70 to 79 with acute or convalescent COVID-19. The sequenced material came from peripheral blood. The gene calls are TRBV6-2 or TRBV6-3 and TRBJ2-1, with D maybe TRBD2 (6 bases). CDR3 DNA sequence: TGTGCCAGCAGTTACTTCGTGGAGGGCAATGAGCAGTTCTTC. Translation: CASSYFVEGNEQFF.